Included here is one TCR beta chain sequence, with context. No antigen is known for it. The data stem from a study of T cell responses to AZD1222 COVID-19 vaccine. General study results and limits: Among vaccine-associated CD4 TCRs, coverage spanned spike, with dominance at 160-218 and 743-854. Repertoires were collected only later (after the peak T cell response had occurred).

The CDR3 sequence is 13 residues long. Germline V lookup: CDR1 MNHEY, CDR2 SVGAGI. Trimming stripped 5 bases from V and 0 bases from J, with 6 bases between. Produced via immunoSEQ multiplex PCR; TCRdb's table is partial and in-frame only. The table records 150,000 or so clones, around 91% of them present only once. This sequence originates from an adult in good health. The source material was peripheral blood, sampled on day 0 of AZD1222 vaccination. V gene TRBV6-5 combines with J gene TRBJ2-3; D ambiguous. CDR3 coding DNA: TGTGCCAGCAGTAAGATTAGCACAGATACGCAGTATTTT. It translates to CASSKISTDTQYF.